One sample yielded the 17 T cell receptor beta chains listed below, sequenced in a study of post-analysis software for immune sequencing data. Antigen specificity for these receptors is unknown. The library was made from cDNA and included unique molecular identifiers. TCRdb independently ran MiXCR on the PCR reads; one entry per CDR3 protein. The profile shows around 440,000 distinct CDR3 sequences, less than 45% of them singletons. Points from the study as a whole: Patients carried four or five TRBV segments more frequently than controls did, and TRBV5-6, TRBV5-1 and TRBV20-1 were among them.

Sequencing was done on a sample of blood. The receptor source for this set is a girl between 10 and 17 years old with multiple sclerosis.

This clonotype was seen a single time. This sequence joins TRBV2 and TRBJ2-3; D may correspond to TRBD1 or TRBD2 (5 bases each). Germline CDR1 reads SNHLY; CDR2 reads FYNNEI. The CDR3 contains 14 residues. Between the trimmed V and J ends, which lost 6 bases and 6 bases, there was a span of 16 bases. This chain's CDR3 is CASRNRGPEDTQYF. In nucleotides, the CDR3 is TGTGCCAGCAGGAATCGGGGCCCCGAGGATACGCAGTATTTT. Based on the CDR3 plus reference TRBV2 and TRBJ2-3, the full variable domain is EPEVTQTPSHQVTQMGQEVILRCVPISNHLYFYWYRQILGQKVEFLVSFYNNEISEKSEIFDDQFSVERPDGSNFTLKIRSTKLEDSAMYFCASRNRGPEDTQYFGPGTRLTVL.

The chain combines TRBV27 with TRBJ2-1, with TRBD2 matching 8 bases. The CDR3 has 16 residues. CDR1 and CDR2 from the germline V gene are MNHEY and SMNVEV (reference sequence). The junction had 9 bases not matched to a gene; V was cut back by 0 bases and J by 8 bases. The CDR3 reads CASSLSFGRALDEQFF. The DNA of the CDR3 is TGTGCCAGCAGTTTATCCTTCGGGAGGGCCTTGGATGAGCAGTTCTTC.

This chain joins TRBV7-9 and TRBJ2-1; TRBD2 is a possible D gene (6 bases). The DNA end favors TRBJ2-7, so the J call may be wrong. Germline V gene sequence: CDR1 SEHNR, CDR2 FQNEAQ (reference sequence). This CDR3 is built from 12 residues. Written as DNA, the CDR3 is TGTGCCAGCAGCCGGGAGTACAATGAGCAGTACTTC. Translation: CASSREYNEQYF.

This rearrangement joins TRBV6-1 to TRBJ2-1; 9 nucleotides line up with TRBD1. The CDR3 sequence is 18 residues long. V lost 4 bases to trimming and J lost 2 bases; unmatched junction nucleotides: 12. Per the germline V gene, CDR1 is MNHNS and CDR2 is SASEGT. The DNA for the CDR3 is TGTGCCAGCAGTGGTCCGGCGGCGGGGGACAGGGCCTACAATGAGCAGTTCTTC. This codes for CASSGPAAGDRAYNEQFF.

The V gene is TRBV20-1, the J gene TRBJ2-5, with D perhaps TRBD1 (5 bases). The CDR3 is 14 residues long. In germline, CDR1 is DFQATT, CDR2 SNEGSKA (reference sequence). The ends were cut back, 0 bases at V and 5 bases at J, with 13 bases in the middle. CDR3 sequence reads: CSARDPRAAETQYF. The CDR3 DNA follows: TGCAGTGCTAGAGATCCCAGGGCCGCGGAGACCCAGTACTTC.

This chain links TRBV7-3 with TRBJ2-1, with 8 bases matching TRBD2. Losses at the gene ends were 5 bases for V and 4 bases for J; bases not matched to a gene: 7. The CDR3 is 15 residues long. The germline gives CDR1 SGHTA, CDR2 FQGTGA. CDR3 region: CASSPGGTRYNEQFF. For the CDR3, the DNA is TGTGCCAGCAGCCCGGGGGGGACTAGGTACAATGAGCAGTTCTTC.

Worth noting for this clonotype: A junction end diverges from the germline sequence, so it may reflect a read error. CDR3 in DNA: TGTGCCGGCAGTTTATCTCTAGCGGGAGGGCAGTTTGTTACGCAGTATTTT. Protein: CAGSLSLAGGQFVTQYF. This chain connects TRBV27 to TRBJ2-3, with 12 bases fitting TRBD2. The CDR3 is 17 residues long. CDR1 and CDR2 (germline): MNHEY, SMNVEV (reference sequence).

CDR3 amino acids: CASRSYPTGAYEQYF. The CDR3 nucleotides are TGCGCCAGCCGCTCGTATCCGACAGGGGCCTACGAGCAGTACTTC. The chain has TRBV5-1 and TRBJ2-7, with 8 bases matching TRBD1. Unmatched junction bases numbered 11, after V lost 7 bases and J lost 2 bases. Per the germline V gene, CDR1 is SGHRS and CDR2 is YFSETQ. The CDR3 loop spans 15 amino acids.

The V gene is TRBV6-2 or TRBV6-3, the J gene TRBJ2-5; TRBD1 matches at 10 bases. Trimming took 6 bases from V and 0 from J; bases not matched to a gene: 4. This CDR3 contains 15 residues. Germline assignment: CDR1 MNHEY and CDR2 SVGEGT. The DNA of the CDR3 is TGTGCCAGCAGCCCCGGGACAGGGGACCAAGAGACCCAGTACTTC. Translating gives CASSPGTGDQETQYF.

The CDR3 sequence is CASSLQGQGAEQYF. The CDR3 bases are TGTGCCAGCAGCCTCCAAGGACAGGGGGCCGAGCAGTACTTC. The chain recombines TRBV7-3 with TRBJ2-7; 11 positions match TRBD1. After removal of 5 bases from V and 6 bases from J, the junction contained 6 bases not matched to a gene. The CDR3 contains 14 residues. In germline, CDR1 is SGHTA, CDR2 FQGTGA.

The J gene is TRBJ1-4, the V gene TRBV27, with TRBD1 identical over 9 bases. Germline V gives CDR1 MNHEY, CDR2 SMNVEV (reference sequence). The junction had 9 bases not matched to a gene; V was cut back by 2 bases and J by 11 bases. The CDR3 is 15 residues long. The CDR3 loop is CASSLVGTGYQKLFF. DNA for the CDR3: TGTGCCAGCAGTTTAGTGGGGACAGGGTATCAGAAACTGTTTTTT. The variable domain in full, with the rest retrieved from reference TRBV27 and TRBJ1-4, is EAQVTQNPRYLITVTGKKLTVTCSQNMNHEYMSWYRQDPGLGLRQIYYSMNVEVTDKGDVPEGYKVSRKEKRNFPLILESPSPNQTSLYFCASSLVGTGYQKLFFGSGTQLSVL.

The chain recombines TRBV9 with TRBJ1-4, with D possibly matching TRBD1 (6 bases). The germline V gene has CDR1 SGDLS and CDR2 YYNGEE. Trimming took 1 base from V and 7 from J, leaving 14 bases between them. This CDR3 comprises 15 residues. The CDR3 loop reads CASSVYGGASEKLFF. The CDR3, as DNA: TGTGCCAGCAGCGTATATGGGGGCGCCTCTGAAAAACTGTTTTTT.

The chain couples TRBV7-3 to TRBJ2-5; 10 bases are shared with TRBD2. The CDR3 extends over 15 amino acids. V shed 7 bases, J shed 4 bases, and the junction held 9 bases outside the gene matches. Looked up from germline, CDR1 is SGHTA and CDR2 is FQGTGA. The CDR3 nucleotides read TGTGCCAGCACCCTACTAGCGGGGTCTCGAGAGACCCAGTACTTC. The encoded protein is CASTLLAGSRETQYF.

This chain joins TRBV27 and TRBJ1-2, with unresolved D. The germline CDR1 and CDR2 sequences are MNHEY and SMNVEV (reference sequence). Trimming stripped 5 bases from V and 9 bases from J, with 16 bases between. This CDR3 contains 13 residues. CDR3 sequence: CASSPDMDVSYTF. CDR3 nucleotides: TGTGCCAGCAGTCCCGACATGGACGTAAGCTACACCTTC.

This clonotype turned up a few times. The chain links TRBV28 to TRBJ2-7; no clear D. Trimming took off 6 bases at V and 2 bases at J, with 8 bases between the two ends. The germline gives CDR1 MDHEN, CDR2 SYDVKM. The CDR3 has 12 residues. DNA for the CDR3: TGTGCCAGCAGCCCCACGACCTACGAGCAGTACTTC. It codes for CASSPTTYEQYF.

A few counts support this clonotype. The gene calls are TRBV5-1 and TRBJ2-3; maybe TRBD1 (6 bases). With 2 bases removed from V and 2 bases from J, the gap between germline ends came to 15 bases. The CDR3 totals 16 residues. Germline CDR1 and CDR2: SGHRS and YFSETQ. The CDR3 sequence: CASSLGLDRYTDTQYF. In DNA form, the CDR3 reads TGCGCCAGCAGCTTAGGACTGGACAGATACACAGATACGCAGTATTTT. Filled out from reference TRBV5-1 and TRBJ2-3, the complete variable domain reads KAGVTQTPRYLIKTRGQQVTLSCSPISGHRSVSWYQQTPGQGLQFLFEYFSETQRNKGNFPGRFSGRQFSNSRSEMNVSTLELGDSALYLCASSLGLDRYTDTQYFGPGTRLTVL.

The chain is built from TRBV4-2 and TRBJ2-7; D not resolved. Trimming removed 0 bases from V and 4 bases from J, with 13 bases in between. CDR1 and CDR2 from the germline V gene are LGHNA and YNFKEQ. The CDR3 contains 15 residues. CDR3 nucleotides: TGTGCCAGCAGCCAAGATCCTACGTCTGCTTACGAGCAGTACTTC. Translating gives CASSQDPTSAYEQYF.